Sequencing of this T cell receptor beta chain was carried out in a study of CD8 T cells in Susac syndrome. At the level of the study: Among sequenced Susac syndrome patients, about 6 had active disease and eight were in remission.

The CDR3 runs to 15 residues. Germline-derived CDR1 and CDR2 are SGHRS and YFSETQ. Trimming cost V 4 bases and J 5 bases; bases outside gene matches: 5. With random hexamers, reverse transcription was performed on about 0.5 to 1 ug of RNA. Amplification of TCR beta CDR3 was carried out by immunoSEQ multiplex PCR, which covered 54 Vbeta and 13 Jbeta segments. TCRdb redid the calling of the immunoSEQ multiplex PCR reads with MiXCR, one entry per CDR3 protein. The sample lists some 140,000 distinct CDR3 sequences, 85% to 95% seen once, with 0.18% in the top ten. Sample: CD8+ T cells from PBMCs. This chain uses TRBV5-1 with TRBJ2-5; TRBD2 agrees at 13 bases. The receptor was derived from a human donor with Susac syndrome. CDR3 region: CASSGGTSGVETQYF. The CDR3, as DNA: TGCGCCAGCAGCGGCGGGACTAGCGGGGTGGAGACCCAGTACTTC. Complete variable domain (other parts from reference TRBV5-1 and TRBJ2-5): KAGVTQTPRYLIKTRGQQVTLSCSPISGHRSVSWYQQTPGQGLQFLFEYFSETQRNKGNFPGRFSGRQFSNSRSEMNVSTLELGDSALYLCASSGGTSGVETQYFGPGTRLLVL.